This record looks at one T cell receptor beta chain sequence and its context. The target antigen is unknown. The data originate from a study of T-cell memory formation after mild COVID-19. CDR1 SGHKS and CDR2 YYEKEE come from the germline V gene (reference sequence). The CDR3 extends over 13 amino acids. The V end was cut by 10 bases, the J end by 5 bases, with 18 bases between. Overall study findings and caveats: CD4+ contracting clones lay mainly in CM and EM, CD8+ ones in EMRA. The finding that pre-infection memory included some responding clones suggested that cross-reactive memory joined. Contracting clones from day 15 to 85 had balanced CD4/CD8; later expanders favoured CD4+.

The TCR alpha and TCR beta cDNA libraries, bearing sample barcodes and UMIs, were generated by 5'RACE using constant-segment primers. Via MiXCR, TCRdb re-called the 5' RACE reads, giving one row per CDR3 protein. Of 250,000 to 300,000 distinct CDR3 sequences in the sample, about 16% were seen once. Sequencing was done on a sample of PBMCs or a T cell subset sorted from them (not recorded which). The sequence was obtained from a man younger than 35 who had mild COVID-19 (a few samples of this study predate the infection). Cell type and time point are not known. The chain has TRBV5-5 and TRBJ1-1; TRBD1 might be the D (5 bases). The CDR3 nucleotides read TGTGCCCTCGGGGGGACCCCAGAGACTGAAGCTTTCTTT. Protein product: CALGGTPETEAFF.